This is a list of T cell receptor beta chains from one sample in a study of T-cell reconstitution after alpha-beta-depleted transplantation in children. TCRdb redid the calling of the PCR reads with MiXCR, one entry per CDR3 protein. The sample carries roughly 240,000 distinct CDR3 sequences, roughly 8.2% recorded once. The sequenced sample was PBMCs, mostly from graft donor cells, obtained 180 days after TCRalphabeta/CD19-depleted stem cell transplant. Source of these receptors: a male patient younger than 18 who had a stem cell transplant for acute lymphoblastic leukemia, so the T cells may come from the graft donor. Both conserved end residues are part of each CDR3. D genes are given only for firm matches. Some rows mark clone size as missing; the rest say once, few, many or name a class of expanded clone.

j_gene: TRBJ2-1
v_gene: TRBV2
abundance: .
d_gene: .
CDR3nt: TGTGCCAGCAGACACTACAATGAGCAGTTCTTC
CDR3aa: CASRHYNEQFF

j_gene: TRBJ1-4
v_gene: TRBV28
abundance: many
d_gene: TRBD1
CDR3nt: TGTGCCAGCAGTTTCTCACAGGGGGCCTATGAAAAACTGTTTTTT
CDR3aa: CASSFSQGAYEKLFF

j_gene: TRBJ2-3
v_gene: TRBV4-2
abundance: many
d_gene: .
CDR3nt: TGTGCCAGCAGCGCTCCGGACAGACACACAGATACGCAGTATTTT
CDR3aa: CASSAPDRHTDTQYF

j_gene: TRBJ1-2
v_gene: TRBV18
abundance: few
d_gene: .
CDR3nt: TGTGCCAGCTCACCGGGACCGTCAATCTACTATGGCTACACCTTC
CDR3aa: CASSPGPSIYYGYTF

j_gene: TRBJ2-7
v_gene: TRBV28
abundance: many
d_gene: TRBD1
CDR3nt: TGTGCCAGCACCGGACCCGGACAGGGCTACGAGCAGTACTTC
CDR3aa: CASTGPGQGYEQYF

j_gene: TRBJ2-3
v_gene: TRBV28
abundance: many
d_gene: .
CDR3nt: TGTGCCAGCAGTTTGAGGGCACACTTCACAGATACGCAGTATTTT
CDR3aa: CASSLRAHFTDTQYF

j_gene: TRBJ2-7
v_gene: TRBV20-1
abundance: many
d_gene: .
CDR3nt: TGCAGTGCTAGTCCAGGGTCGAACGAGCAGTACTTC
CDR3aa: CSASPGSNEQYF

j_gene: TRBJ2-6
v_gene: TRBV6-1
abundance: few
d_gene: .
CDR3nt: TGTGCCAGCAGTGTTATCCTCAGGGACTCTGGGGCCAACGTCCTGACTTTC
CDR3aa: CASSVILRDSGANVLTF

j_gene: TRBJ2-1
v_gene: TRBV28
abundance: many
d_gene: .
CDR3nt: TGTGCCAGCAGTTTGATGACAGAGCAGTTCTTC
CDR3aa: CASSLMTEQFF

j_gene: TRBJ1-5
v_gene: TRBV7-9
abundance: many
d_gene: TRBD1
CDR3nt: TGTGCCAGCAGCTTAGCGACCGGGACAGGGACTCAGCCCCAGCATTTT
CDR3aa: CASSLATGTGTQPQHF

j_gene: TRBJ1-5
v_gene: TRBV24-1
abundance: many
d_gene: TRBD1
CDR3nt: TGTGCCACCGGCGCGACAGGGCCTAATCAGCCCCAGCATTTT
CDR3aa: CATGATGPNQPQHF

j_gene: TRBJ1-4
v_gene: TRBV5-1
abundance: many
d_gene: .
CDR3nt: TGCGCCAGCAGCTTGGAACAGGGAGGTGAAAAACTGTTTTTT
CDR3aa: CASSLEQGGEKLFF

j_gene: TRBJ2-7
v_gene: TRBV12-3/TRBV12-4
abundance: many
d_gene: .
CDR3nt: TGTGCCAGCAGTTTATCGAAGTCCTACGAGCAGTACTTC
CDR3aa: CASSLSKSYEQYF

j_gene: TRBJ2-3
v_gene: TRBV6-2/TRBV6-3
abundance: many
d_gene: TRBD2
CDR3nt: TGTGCCAGCACCCGTCCTATTGGCGGGAGAACAGATACGCAGTATTTT
CDR3aa: CASTRPIGGRTDTQYF

j_gene: TRBJ2-4
v_gene: TRBV29-1
abundance: many
d_gene: .
CDR3nt: TGCAGCGTTGTCCAAAACATTCAGTACTTC
CDR3aa: CSVVQNIQYF

j_gene: TRBJ2-2
v_gene: TRBV11-3
abundance: many
d_gene: TRBD2
CDR3nt: TGTGCCAGCAGCTTTATCTCCGGGACTAGCGGGGGGGCCAACACCGGGGAGCTGTTTTTT
CDR3aa: CASSFISGTSGGANTGELFF

j_gene: TRBJ2-7
v_gene: TRBV3-1
abundance: many
d_gene: TRBD1
CDR3nt: TGTGCCAGCAGCCAAGTGGACAGGGATGGCGAGCAGTACTTC
CDR3aa: CASSQVDRDGEQYF

j_gene: TRBJ1-1
v_gene: TRBV4-2
abundance: many
d_gene: .
CDR3nt: TGTGCCAGCAGCCAAGCACGGCTGGCCGCCGGCGCTGAAGCTTTCTTT
CDR3aa: CASSQARLAAGAEAFF

j_gene: TRBJ1-5
v_gene: TRBV4-1
abundance: many
d_gene: .
CDR3nt: TGCGCCAGCAGCCAAGATCAAGGGAAAAATCAGCCCCAGCATTTT
CDR3aa: CASSQDQGKNQPQHF

j_gene: TRBJ1-1
v_gene: TRBV29-1
abundance: many
d_gene: .
CDR3nt: TGCAGCGTTGAGAACGTTGGGCAGGGCACTGAAGCTTTCTTT
CDR3aa: CSVENVGQGTEAFF

j_gene: TRBJ1-4
v_gene: TRBV23-1
abundance: once
d_gene: .
CDR3nt: TGCGCCAGCAGTCATCCGGGGGTGGAGAATGAAAAACTGTTTTTT
CDR3aa: CASSHPGVENEKLFF

j_gene: TRBJ2-7
v_gene: TRBV10-3
abundance: many
d_gene: TRBD1
CDR3nt: TGTGCCATCAGGTCCGGGACAGTATCCTACGAGCAGTACTTC
CDR3aa: CAIRSGTVSYEQYF

j_gene: TRBJ1-6
v_gene: TRBV5-1
abundance: many
d_gene: TRBD1
CDR3nt: TGCGCCAGCAGTGGACAGGGAAGCTCCTATAATTCACCCCTCCACTTT
CDR3aa: CASSGQGSSYNSPLHF

j_gene: TRBJ2-5
v_gene: TRBV7-9
abundance: .
d_gene: .
CDR3nt: TGTGCCAGCAGCTTAGCGCCCGACAGCGAAGAGACCCAGTACTTC
CDR3aa: CASSLAPDSEETQYF

j_gene: TRBJ2-7
v_gene: TRBV4-1
abundance: many
d_gene: .
CDR3nt: TGCGCCAGCAGAAGGTTTAGATCGTCCTACGAGCAGTACTTC
CDR3aa: CASRRFRSSYEQYF

j_gene: TRBJ2-1
v_gene: TRBV7-3
abundance: many
d_gene: TRBD1
CDR3nt: TGTGCCAGCAGCTCATCGGGACAGGGGTACAATGAGCAGTTCTTC
CDR3aa: CASSSSGQGYNEQFF

j_gene: TRBJ2-4
v_gene: TRBV12-3/TRBV12-4
abundance: many
d_gene: TRBD1
CDR3nt: TGTGCCAGCAGCAGGGACAGGTCGAAAAACATTCAGTACTTC
CDR3aa: CASSRDRSKNIQYF

j_gene: TRBJ2-7
v_gene: TRBV18
abundance: .
d_gene: TRBD2
CDR3nt: TGTGCCAGCTCACCACTCAGCGGGAGGAGGAACGAGCAGTACTTC
CDR3aa: CASSPLSGRRNEQYF

j_gene: TRBJ2-5
v_gene: TRBV20-1
abundance: many
d_gene: TRBD2
CDR3nt: TGCAGTGGGGCGACTAGCGGACAAGAGACCCAGTACTTC
CDR3aa: CSGATSGQETQYF

j_gene: TRBJ2-3
v_gene: TRBV27
abundance: .
d_gene: TRBD2
CDR3nt: TGTGCCAGCAGTCCCCGAGCGGGGAACACAGATACGCAGTATTTT
CDR3aa: CASSPRAGNTDTQYF

j_gene: TRBJ1-6
v_gene: TRBV5-1
abundance: many
d_gene: TRBD1
CDR3nt: TGCGCCAGCACCGAGTCGACAGGGATAAATTCACCCCTCCACTTT
CDR3aa: CASTESTGINSPLHF

j_gene: TRBJ1-5
v_gene: TRBV3-1
abundance: many
d_gene: .
CDR3nt: TGTGCCAGCAGTCGAGGGGTGGGCAATCAGCCCCAGCATTTT
CDR3aa: CASSRGVGNQPQHF

j_gene: TRBJ2-7
v_gene: TRBV5-1
abundance: many
d_gene: TRBD1
CDR3nt: TGCGCCAGCAGCGGGACAGGGGACTACGAGCAGTACTTC
CDR3aa: CASSGTGDYEQYF

j_gene: TRBJ2-1
v_gene: TRBV5-1
abundance: many
d_gene: TRBD2
CDR3nt: TGCGCCAGCAGCTTGGATTTGGGACTAGCGGGAGACAATGAGCAGTTCTTC
CDR3aa: CASSLDLGLAGDNEQFF

j_gene: TRBJ2-3
v_gene: TRBV11-2
abundance: many
d_gene: TRBD2
CDR3nt: TGTGCCAGCAGTACCTCTGATTGGAGCGGGAGTATCACAGATACGCAGTATTTT
CDR3aa: CASSTSDWSGSITDTQYF

j_gene: TRBJ1-2
v_gene: TRBV14
abundance: .
d_gene: TRBD1
CDR3nt: TGTGCCAGCAGCCCCCGGGACAGGGAACCGAACTATGGCTACACCTTC
CDR3aa: CASSPRDREPNYGYTF

j_gene: TRBJ2-2
v_gene: TRBV23-1
abundance: few
d_gene: .
CDR3nt: TGCGCCAGCAGTCAATCACGGGGGAGGACCGGGGAGCTGTTTTTT
CDR3aa: CASSQSRGRTGELFF

j_gene: TRBJ2-2
v_gene: TRBV12-3/TRBV12-4
abundance: many
d_gene: TRBD2
CDR3nt: TGTGCCAGCAGTTTGGCCACTAGCGGGAGTAACACCGGGGAGCTGTTTTTT
CDR3aa: CASSLATSGSNTGELFF

j_gene: TRBJ2-5
v_gene: TRBV7-7
abundance: many
d_gene: .
CDR3nt: TGTGCTAGCAGCCCCGATGGACGGCCCCAAGAGACCCAGTACTTC
CDR3aa: CASSPDGRPQETQYF

j_gene: TRBJ2-2
v_gene: TRBV5-1
abundance: many
d_gene: .
CDR3nt: TGCGCCAGCAGCTTGGCCTGGGGAAGCACCGGGGAGCTGTTTTTT
CDR3aa: CASSLAWGSTGELFF